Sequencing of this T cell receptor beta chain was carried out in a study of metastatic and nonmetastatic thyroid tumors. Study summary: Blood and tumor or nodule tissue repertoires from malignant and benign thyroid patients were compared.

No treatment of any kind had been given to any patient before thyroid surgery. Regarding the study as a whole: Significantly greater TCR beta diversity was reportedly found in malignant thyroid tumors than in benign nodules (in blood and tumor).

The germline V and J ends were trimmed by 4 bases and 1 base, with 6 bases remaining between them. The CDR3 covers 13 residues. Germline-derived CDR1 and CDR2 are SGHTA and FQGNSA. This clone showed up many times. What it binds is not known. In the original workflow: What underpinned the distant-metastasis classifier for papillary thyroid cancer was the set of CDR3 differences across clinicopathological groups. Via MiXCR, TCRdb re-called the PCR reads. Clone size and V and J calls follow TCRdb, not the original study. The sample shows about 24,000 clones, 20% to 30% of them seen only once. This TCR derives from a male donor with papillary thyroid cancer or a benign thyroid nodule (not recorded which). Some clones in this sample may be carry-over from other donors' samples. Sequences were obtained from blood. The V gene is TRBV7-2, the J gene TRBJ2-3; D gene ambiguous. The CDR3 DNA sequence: TGTGCCAGCAGCTACGTTCGCACAGATACGCAGTATTTT. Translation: CASSYVRTDTQYF.